This T cell receptor (beta chain) was sequenced during a study of technical replicates of blood from a handful of donors (dated by TCRdb to the late 2010s). With respect to this clone: No cognate antigen has been identified for it. Qualities for individual bases were not recorded, and no much larger clone is one base off.

The CDR3 holds 13 amino acids from the cysteine to the phenylalanine. The DNA shown is the 39-base CDR3, in frame from base 1. Trimming at the junction amounts to 3 bases on V and 7 bases on J, and the germline ends lie 11 bases apart. Via the germline V gene, CDR1 is SGDLS and CDR2 YYNGEE. Library preparation employed the immunoSEQ multiplex PCR assay. Entries here come from immuneACCESS through TCRdb and include only in-frame sequences with V and J called. Some clones fail to appear in such tables; in the studies checked, an unresolved V gene covers under half of the shortfall, and the cause of the remainder is unknown. For this sample the table gives about 64,000 clones, of which roughly 90% were detected only once. The biggest ten clones account for 5% to 5.5% of the sample.

The clonotype was recovered from a human donor in good health. Some clones in this sample may be carry-over from other donors' samples. Here the chain combines TRBV9 and TRBJ1-5, with no reliable assignment of the D segment. Specimen: PBMCs. The base sequence is TGTGCCAGCAGCGGAGGCCTAAAACAGCCCCAGCATTTT. Its coded protein is CASSGGLKQPQHF.